The entry below describes one TCR beta chain. The table lists this clonotype with many counts. Its specific antigen is unknown. The sample holds no much larger clone one base away, and base qualities are not on file. The method behind the library was PCR. Reads for this sample came from an Illumina HiSeq 2500. To normalize quantification of the TCRbeta repertoire, the TCR libraries were built with molecular barcoding that relied on unique molecular identifiers. The public reads were reprocessed in TCRdb via fastp at Q25 and MiXCR, keeping in-frame beta chains. Identical CDR3 proteins give one entry, which carries the most common genes and DNA. The sample table contains hundreds of thousands of distinct CDR3 sequences; only one count was recorded for about an eighth of them. The ten largest make up 0.79% of the sample. These data originate in a study of T-cell reconstitution after alpha-beta-depleted transplantation in children (dated by TCRdb to between 2015 and 2016). Regarding the study in general: T-cell immune reconstitution after TCRalphabeta/CD19-depleted allogeneic hematopoietic cell transplantation in children was quantitatively tracked in the study by means of TCR repertoire profiling. Overall study outcomes, separate from this receptor: The apparently early alphabetaT-cell count recovery about two months after transplant was reportedly dependent on only several hundred rapidly expanded clones derived from non-depleted graft cells. In some patients, the high TCRbeta diversity seen at day 60 was put down to recipient T cells and intrathymic progenitors that had survived conditioning. Hyperexpanded clone frequencies declined over subsequent months; after one year, T-cell counts and TCRbeta diversity were mostly attributed to newly produced T cells.

The germline V gene (reference sequence) specifies DFQATT as CDR1 and SNEGSKA as CDR2. V and J are truncated by 1 base and 3 bases respectively, leaving an intervening sequence of 25 bases. CDR3 length: 19 amino acids, cysteine to phenylalanine. Only CDR3 DNA is held: 57 bases, read in frame from base 1. What this sample's treatment or condition label stands for: allogeneic hematopoietic cell transplantation with graft depleted of TCRalphabeta T cells and CD19 B cells. The children who served as transplant recipients had been given grafts of TCRalphabeta/CD19-depleted allogeneic hematopoietic cells.

This TCR was sampled from a girl aged 2 to 10 with congenital amegakaryocytic thrombocytopenia, due to receive a stem cell transplant. The rearranged segments are TRBV20-1 and TRBJ2-1, with TRBD2 perhaps the D gene, on 6 matching bases. Source: PBMCs, taken before TCRalphabeta/CD19-depleted stem cell transplant. The CDR3 region: CSARVYRGTRAVLYNEQFF. The sequenced DNA is TGCAGTGCTAGAGTTTATCGCGGGACTCGAGCGGTTCTCTACAATGAGCAGTTCTTC.